These 4 T cell receptor beta chains were sequenced from one sample in a study of T cell clonotyping in hematopoietic cell transplantation. Using immunoSEQ multiplex PCR, the repertoire was profiled, and TCRdb retains in-frame clones only, with some absent. This table has nearly 70,000 clones, around 94% appearing once. Source material: peripheral blood mononuclear cells. The receptors derive from a man aged 45-65 years in good health. Some clones in this sample may be carry-over from other donors' samples.

The chain has TRBV29-1 and TRBJ2-1, with 7 bases matching TRBD2. Germline V CDR1 and CDR2: SQVTM, ANQGSEA. This CDR3 spans 16 amino acids. V gave up 3 bases and J gave up 3 bases; unmatched junction bases: 11. CDR3 region: CSVDLGLAGVYNEQFF. In nucleotides, the CDR3 is TGCAGCGTTGATCTCGGACTGGCGGGAGTCTACAATGAGCAGTTCTTC.

This chain joins TRBV2 and TRBJ2-7; unclear D gene. The CDR3 has 14 residues. Trimming stripped 1 base from V and 5 bases from J, with 12 bases between. Germline V gives CDR1 SNHLY, CDR2 FYNNEI. The CDR3 bases are TGTGCCAGCAGTGAAGATGGCCCGCTCGACGAGCAGTACTTC. It encodes CASSEDGPLDEQYF.

The rearrangement joins TRBV28 to TRBJ2-7, with 15 bases that match TRBD2. The V gene's germline CDR1 is MDHEN and CDR2 SYDVKM. V shed 5 bases, J shed 6 bases, and the junction held 5 bases outside the gene matches. The CDR3 covers 15 residues. The CDR3 spells CASSVRGLAGGEQYF. The CDR3 coding sequence is TGTGCCAGCAGTGTGCGGGGACTAGCGGGAGGCGAGCAGTACTTC.

The chain has TRBV5-4 and TRBJ2-2, with TRBD2 as a possible D gene (7 bases). This CDR3 contains 13 residues. Germline V gives CDR1 SGHNT, CDR2 YYREEE (reference sequence). V lost 7 bases to trimming and J lost 3 bases, with 10 bases between them. The DNA for the CDR3 is TGTGCCAGCGGCGGGGGCCACACCGGGGAGCTGTTTTTT. Protein: CASGGGHTGELFF.